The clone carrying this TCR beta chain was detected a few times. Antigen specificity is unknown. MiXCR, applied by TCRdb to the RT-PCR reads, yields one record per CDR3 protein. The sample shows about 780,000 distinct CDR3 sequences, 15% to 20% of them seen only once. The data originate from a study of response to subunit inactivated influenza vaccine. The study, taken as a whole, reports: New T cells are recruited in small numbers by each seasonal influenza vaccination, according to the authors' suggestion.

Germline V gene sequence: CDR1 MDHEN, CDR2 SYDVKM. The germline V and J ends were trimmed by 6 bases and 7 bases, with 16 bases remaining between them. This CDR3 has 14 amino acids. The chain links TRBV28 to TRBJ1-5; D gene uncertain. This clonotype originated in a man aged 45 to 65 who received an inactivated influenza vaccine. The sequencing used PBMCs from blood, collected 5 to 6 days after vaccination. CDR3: CASRPIRTVQPQHF. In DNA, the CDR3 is TGTGCCAGCAGGCCAATCCGGACGGTCCAGCCCCAGCATTTT.